A single sample gave rise to the 14 T cell receptor beta chains below, sequenced in a study of blood T cells in healthy people across ages. Together with a sample-barcoded 5' primer, a J-beta primer mix was included in a second PCR lasting about 6 to 12 cycles. TCRdb re-analysed the 5' RACE reads in MiXCR, keeping a single row per CDR3 protein. The sample includes approximately 1.5 million distinct CDR3 sequences, under 55% of them seen just once. Sequencing input: blood. Every receptor here comes from a woman under 30 in good health.

This chain uses TRBV6-1 with TRBJ1-6; D is ambiguous. Deletions cut 6 bases from V and 4 bases from J, with 13 bases between. This CDR3 has 15 amino acids. Germline V gives CDR1 MNHNS, CDR2 SASEGT. The CDR3 loop is CASSLEIHYNSPLHF. For the CDR3, the DNA is TGTGCCAGCAGCTTAGAAATTCATTATAATTCACCCCTCCACTTT.

The table lists this clonotype with a few counts. The V and J genes are TRBV5-1 and TRBJ2-6; 7 nucleotides align to TRBD2. The V gene end was trimmed by 0 bases and the J gene end by 2 bases; junction bases not matched to a gene: 2. The CDR3 loop spans 16 amino acids. Per germline, CDR1 SGHRS and CDR2 YFSETQ. CDR3 sequence: CASSLGGGTGANVLTF. In nucleotides, the CDR3 is TGCGCCAGCAGCTTGGGGGGGGGAACTGGGGCCAACGTCCTGACTTTC.

This clonotype was seen only once. This chain joins TRBV27 and TRBJ2-1; D gene ambiguous. This CDR3 spans 17 amino acids. CDR1 is MNHEY and CDR2 is SMNVEV in the germline V gene (reference sequence). V dropped 4 bases and J dropped 4 bases, with 20 bases sitting between them. The CDR3 spells CASSSRPSRAHYNEQFF. The CDR3 coding sequence is TGTGCCAGCAGTTCCAGGCCCTCTAGGGCTCATTACAATGAGCAGTTCTTC.

V usage is TRBV7-9 and J usage is TRBJ1-2; 9 nucleotides line up with TRBD1. The CDR3 is made up of 15 amino acids. The germline CDR1 and CDR2 sequences are SEHNR and FQNEAQ (reference sequence). V shed 6 bases and J 5 bases; nucleotides not matched to a gene: 10. CDR3 residues: CASRRSGQGLYGYTF. In nucleotides, the CDR3 is TGTGCCAGCAGACGGTCGGGACAGGGACTTTATGGCTACACCTTC.

The V call is TRBV29-1, the J call TRBJ2-3; unclear D gene. V gave up 7 bases and J gave up 6 bases, with 17 bases separating them. Germline assignment: CDR1 SQVTM and CDR2 ANQGSEA. This CDR3 spans 13 amino acids. CDR3 nucleotides: TGCAGCGGACTCCAAGACCCCTACGATACGCAGTATTTT. Its translation is CSGLQDPYDTQYF.

This clonotype was seen many times. CDR3 protein: CASSPGQGGEKLFF. CDR3 in DNA: TGTGCCAGCAGCCCGGGACAGGGGGGAGAAAAACTGTTTTTT. J is TRBJ1-4 and V is TRBV18; 11 bases line up with TRBD1. CDR3 length equals 14 residues. Germline loops: CDR1 KGHSH, CDR2 LQKENI. V shed 8 bases and J 8 bases; nucleotides not matched to a gene: 7.

This clonotype was observed a handful of times. V gene TRBV5-1 combines with J gene TRBJ1-1, with 10 bases that match TRBD1. Germline V gene lookup returns CDR1 SGHRS and CDR2 YFSETQ. The CDR3 has 17 residues. The J segment lost 2 bases and the V segment lost 0 bases, leaving 7 bases of the junction unmatched. CDR3 sequence reads: CASSLEGTGVFNTEAFF. The DNA of the CDR3 is TGCGCCAGCAGCTTGGAGGGGACAGGGGTGTTTAACACTGAAGCTTTCTTT.

CDR3 sequence: CASGPSSEETQFF. Written as DNA, the CDR3 is TGTGCTAGTGGCCCCTCGTCGGAAGAGACCCAGTTCTTC. V gene TRBV12-5 combines with J gene TRBJ2-1; D is undetermined. Germline CDR1 is LGHNT and CDR2 is FRNRAP. Between the trimmed V and J ends, which lost 6 bases and 13 bases, there was a span of 19 bases. The CDR3 runs to 13 residues.

The table lists this clonotype with a count of one. The V gene is TRBV7-6, the J gene TRBJ2-3; TRBD2 is a possible D gene (6 bases). V lost 3 bases and J lost 6, with 16 bases in between. Germline V CDR1 and CDR2: SGHVS, FNYEAQ. The CDR3 length is 15 residues. CDR3 sequence reads: CASSLGGIITDTQYF. CDR3 nucleotide sequence: TGTGCCAGCAGCTTGGGGGGAATAATAACGGATACGCAGTATTTT.

This rearrangement joins TRBV7-2 to TRBJ2-5; the D gene is possibly TRBD2 (7 bases). The germline V and J ends were trimmed by 4 bases and 9 bases, with 15 bases remaining between them. The germline gives CDR1 SGHTA, CDR2 FQGNSA. The CDR3 covers 13 residues. This chain's CDR3 is CASSSGGSGSQYF. For the CDR3, the DNA is TGTGCCAGCAGCTCGGGGGGCAGTGGGTCCCAGTACTTC.

In its sample, this clonotype was seen a few times. The V call is TRBV4-3, the J call TRBJ1-2; 10 bases line up with TRBD1. The CDR3 has 19 residues. The V segment lost 0 bases and the J segment 0 bases; nucleotides outside the gene matches: 10. Germline CDR1 reads LGHNA; CDR2 reads YSLEER. In DNA, the CDR3 is TGCGCCAGCAGCCAAGATCCCGGGACAGGGGCTGAATCTAACTATGGCTACACCTTC. Residues: CASSQDPGTGAESNYGYTF.

The rearrangement uses TRBV28 and TRBJ2-2, with D hard to call. Germline CDR1 is MDHEN and CDR2 is SYDVKM. The CDR3 is 16 amino acids. Between the trimmed V and J ends, which lost 6 bases and 3 bases, there was a span of 17 bases. DNA of the CDR3: TGTGCCAGCAGCTCCCCTAGGCAGTTGGACACCGGGGAGCTGTTTTTT. Its protein is CASSSPRQLDTGELFF.

This rearrangement joins TRBV15 to TRBJ2-1, with TRBD2 matching over 15 bases. Germline V gives CDR1 LNHNV, CDR2 YYDKDF (reference sequence). Unmatched junction bases numbered 13, after V lost 2 bases and J lost 8 bases. The CDR3 is 19 amino acids. CDR3 sequence reads: CATSRLVLGTSGRPYEQFF. For the CDR3, the DNA is TGTGCCACCAGCAGACTAGTCCTTGGGACTAGCGGGAGGCCCTATGAGCAGTTCTTC.

The chain is built from TRBV13 and TRBJ2-7; TRBD2 might be the D (5 bases). Germline V gene sequence: CDR1 PRHDT, CDR2 FYEKMQ (reference sequence). The V end was cut by 2 bases, the J end by 6 bases, with 11 bases between. CDR3 length: 13 residues. CDR3 sequence: CASSLLLLAEQYF. In nucleotides, the CDR3 is TGTGCCAGCAGCTTACTCCTCCTAGCCGAGCAGTACTTC.